This T cell receptor beta chain originates from a study of molecular identifiers for immune sequencing clone quantification. Findings and caveats of the study: It was shown that clones above 20 RNA copies held over 98% of effector molecules, but under 1% in naive cells. Because of identical TCR molecules sharing a barcode, sizes of highly expanded clones could be underestimated.

Methods described previously, with TCR primers listed, were used for bulk TCR libraries. One entry per CDR3 protein, called by TCRdb with MiXCR from the PCR reads. The data show 460,000 or so distinct CDR3 sequences, roughly 26% seen once. This clonotype was recorded a few times. Its antigen is as yet unknown. CDR1 is LNHNV and CDR2 is YYDKDF in the germline V gene (reference sequence). Trimming removed 1 base from V and 3 bases from J, with 11 bases in between. The CDR3 spans 15 residues. Sequenced sample: naive CD8+ T cells from blood, with Jurkat cell RNA spiked in. The subset is: FACS-sorted CD8+CD4-CCR7+CD45RA+ naive T cells. The clonotype was recovered from a human donor in good health. Some libraries in this study had Jurkat cell RNA spiked in. V usage is TRBV15 and J usage is TRBJ2-3; D may be TRBD1 (6 bases). The CDR3 reads CATSRGGLATDTQYF. The CDR3 DNA is TGTGCCACCAGCAGAGGGGGGCTAGCAACAGATACGCAGTATTTT.